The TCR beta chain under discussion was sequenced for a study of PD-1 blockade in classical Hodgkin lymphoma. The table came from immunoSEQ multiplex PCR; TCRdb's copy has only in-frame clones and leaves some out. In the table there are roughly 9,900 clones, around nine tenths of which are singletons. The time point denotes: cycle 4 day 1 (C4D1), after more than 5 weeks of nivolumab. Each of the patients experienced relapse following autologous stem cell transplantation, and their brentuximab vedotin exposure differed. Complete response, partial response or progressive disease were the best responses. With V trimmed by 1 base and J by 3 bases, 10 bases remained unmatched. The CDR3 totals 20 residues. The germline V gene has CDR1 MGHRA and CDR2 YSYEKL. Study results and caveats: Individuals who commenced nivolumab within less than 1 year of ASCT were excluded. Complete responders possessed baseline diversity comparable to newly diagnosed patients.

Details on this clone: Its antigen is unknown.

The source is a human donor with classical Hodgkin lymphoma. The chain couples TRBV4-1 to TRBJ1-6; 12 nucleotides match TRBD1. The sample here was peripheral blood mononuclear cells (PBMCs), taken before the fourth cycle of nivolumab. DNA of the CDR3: TGCGCCAGCAGCCAAGGCACCGGGACAGGGGGCCCCAGCTATAATTCACCCCTCCACTTT. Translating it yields CASSQGTGTGGPSYNSPLHF.